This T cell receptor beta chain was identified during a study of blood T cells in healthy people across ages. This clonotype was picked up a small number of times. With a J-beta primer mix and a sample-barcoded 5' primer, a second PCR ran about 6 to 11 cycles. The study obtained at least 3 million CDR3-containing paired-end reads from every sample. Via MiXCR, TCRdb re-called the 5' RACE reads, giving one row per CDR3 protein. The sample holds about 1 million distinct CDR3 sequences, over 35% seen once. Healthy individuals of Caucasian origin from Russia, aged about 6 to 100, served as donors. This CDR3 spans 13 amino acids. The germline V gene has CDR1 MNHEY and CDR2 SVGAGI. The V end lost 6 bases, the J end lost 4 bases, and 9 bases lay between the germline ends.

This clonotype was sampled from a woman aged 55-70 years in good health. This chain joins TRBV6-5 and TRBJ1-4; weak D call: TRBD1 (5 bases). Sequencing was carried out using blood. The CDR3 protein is CASRTGGNEKLFF. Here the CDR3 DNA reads TGTGCCAGCAGGACCGGGGGTAATGAAAAACTGTTTTTT.